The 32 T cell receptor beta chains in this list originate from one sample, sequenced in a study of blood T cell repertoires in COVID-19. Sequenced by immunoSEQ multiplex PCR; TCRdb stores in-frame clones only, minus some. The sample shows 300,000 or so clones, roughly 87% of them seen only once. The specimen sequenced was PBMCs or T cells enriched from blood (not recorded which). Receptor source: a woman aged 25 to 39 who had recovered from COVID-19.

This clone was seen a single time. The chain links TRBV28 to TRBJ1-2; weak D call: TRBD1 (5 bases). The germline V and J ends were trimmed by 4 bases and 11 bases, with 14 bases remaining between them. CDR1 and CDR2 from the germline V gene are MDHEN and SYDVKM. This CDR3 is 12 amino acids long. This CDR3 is CASSSPGGGYTF. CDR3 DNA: TGTGCCAGCAGTTCCCCCGGGGGTGGGTACACCTTC.

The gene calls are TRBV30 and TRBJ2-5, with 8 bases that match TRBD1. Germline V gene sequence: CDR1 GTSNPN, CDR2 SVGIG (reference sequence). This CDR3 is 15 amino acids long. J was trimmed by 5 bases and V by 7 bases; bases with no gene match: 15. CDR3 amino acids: CASNSQGGPTETQYF. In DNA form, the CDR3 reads TGTGCCTCTAACTCACAGGGGGGTCCCACGGAGACCCAGTACTTC.

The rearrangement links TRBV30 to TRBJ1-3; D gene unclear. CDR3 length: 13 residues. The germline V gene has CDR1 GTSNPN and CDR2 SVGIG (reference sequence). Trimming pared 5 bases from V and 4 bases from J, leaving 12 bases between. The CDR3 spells CAWAGEQGNTIYF. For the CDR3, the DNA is TGTGCCTGGGCCGGTGAACAGGGAAACACCATATATTTT.

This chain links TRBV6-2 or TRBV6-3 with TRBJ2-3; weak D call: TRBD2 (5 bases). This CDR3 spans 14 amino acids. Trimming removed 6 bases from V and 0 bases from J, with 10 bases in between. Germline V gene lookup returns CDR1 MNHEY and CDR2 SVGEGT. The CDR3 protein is CASSSLESTDTQYF. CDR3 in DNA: TGTGCCAGCAGCTCACTAGAGAGCACAGATACGCAGTATTTT.

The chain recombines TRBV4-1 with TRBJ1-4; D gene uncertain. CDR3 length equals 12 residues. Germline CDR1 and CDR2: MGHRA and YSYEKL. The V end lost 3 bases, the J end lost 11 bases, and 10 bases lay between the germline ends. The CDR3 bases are TGCGCCAGCAGCCAGGCCGTCGGGAAACTGTTTTTT. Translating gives CASSQAVGKLFF.

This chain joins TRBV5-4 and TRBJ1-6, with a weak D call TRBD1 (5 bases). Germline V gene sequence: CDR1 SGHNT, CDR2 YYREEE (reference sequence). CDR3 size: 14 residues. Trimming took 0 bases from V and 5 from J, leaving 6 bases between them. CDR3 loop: CASSLDRHNSPLHF. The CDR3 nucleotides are TGTGCCAGCAGCTTGGACAGGCATAATTCACCCCTCCACTTT.

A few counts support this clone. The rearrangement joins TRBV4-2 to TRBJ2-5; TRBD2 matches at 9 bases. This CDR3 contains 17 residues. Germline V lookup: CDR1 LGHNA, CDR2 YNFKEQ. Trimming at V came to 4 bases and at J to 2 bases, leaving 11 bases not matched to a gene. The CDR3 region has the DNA TGTGCCAGCAGCCCCCCTATAGGTAGCGGGGGACAAGAGACCCAGTACTTC. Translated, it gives CASSPPIGSGGQETQYF.

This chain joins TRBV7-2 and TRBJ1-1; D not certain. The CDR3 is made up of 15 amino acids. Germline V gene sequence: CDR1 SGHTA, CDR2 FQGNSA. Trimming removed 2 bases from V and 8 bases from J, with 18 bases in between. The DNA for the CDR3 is TGTGCCAGCAGCTTAAGAGAAATGGGCGCGCTCGAAGCTTTCTTT. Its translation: CASSLREMGALEAFF. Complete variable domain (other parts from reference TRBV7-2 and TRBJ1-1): GAGVSQSPSNKVTEKGKDVELRCDPISGHTALYWYRQSLGQGLEFLIYFQGNSAPDKSGLPSDRFSAERTGGSVSTLTIQRTQQEDSAVYLCASSLREMGALEAFFGQGTRLTVV.

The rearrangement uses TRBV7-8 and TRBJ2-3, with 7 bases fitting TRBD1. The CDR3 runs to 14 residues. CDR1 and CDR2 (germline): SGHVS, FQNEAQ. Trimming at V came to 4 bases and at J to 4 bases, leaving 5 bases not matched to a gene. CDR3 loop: CASSWGQFADTQYF. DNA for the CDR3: TGTGCCAGCAGCTGGGGACAGTTCGCAGATACGCAGTATTTT.

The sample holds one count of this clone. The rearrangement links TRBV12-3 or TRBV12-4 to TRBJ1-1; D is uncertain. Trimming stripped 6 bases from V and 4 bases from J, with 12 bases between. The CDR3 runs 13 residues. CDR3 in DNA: TGTGCCAGCAGACAAACTACAACCACTGAAGCTTTCTTT. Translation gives CASRQTTTTEAFF.

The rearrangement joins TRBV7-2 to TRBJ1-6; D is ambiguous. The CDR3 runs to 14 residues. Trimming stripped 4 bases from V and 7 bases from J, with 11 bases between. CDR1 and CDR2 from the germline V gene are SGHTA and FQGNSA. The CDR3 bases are TGTGCCAGCAGCTCTGAGCGCCGGAATTCACCCCTCCACTTT. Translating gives CASSSERRNSPLHF.

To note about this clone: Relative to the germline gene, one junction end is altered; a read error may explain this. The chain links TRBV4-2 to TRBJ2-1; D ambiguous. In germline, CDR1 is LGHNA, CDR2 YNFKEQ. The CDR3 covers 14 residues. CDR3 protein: CASSQDDEVPPRLF. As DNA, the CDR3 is TGTGCCAGCAGCCAAGATGACGAGGTGCCCCCCCGTCTCTTC.

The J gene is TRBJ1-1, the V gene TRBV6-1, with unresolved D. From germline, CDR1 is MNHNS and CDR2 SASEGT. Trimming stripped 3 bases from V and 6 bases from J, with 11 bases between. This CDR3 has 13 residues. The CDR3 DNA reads TGTGCCAGCAGTGACCGAACACCCCCTGAAGCTTTCTTT. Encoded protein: CASSDRTPPEAFF.

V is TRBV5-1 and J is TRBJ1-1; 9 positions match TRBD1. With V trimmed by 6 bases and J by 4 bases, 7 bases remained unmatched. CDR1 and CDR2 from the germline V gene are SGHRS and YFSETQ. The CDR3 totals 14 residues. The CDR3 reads CASNYRGQGTEAFF. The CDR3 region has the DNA TGCGCCAGCAACTACAGGGGGCAGGGCACTGAAGCTTTCTTT.

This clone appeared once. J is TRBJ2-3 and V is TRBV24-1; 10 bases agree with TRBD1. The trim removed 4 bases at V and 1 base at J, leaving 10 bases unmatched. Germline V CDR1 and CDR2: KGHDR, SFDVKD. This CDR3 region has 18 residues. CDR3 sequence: CATSEVTGGEVGTDTQYF. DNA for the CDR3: TGTGCCACCAGTGAGGTGACAGGGGGCGAGGTTGGCACAGATACGCAGTATTTT.

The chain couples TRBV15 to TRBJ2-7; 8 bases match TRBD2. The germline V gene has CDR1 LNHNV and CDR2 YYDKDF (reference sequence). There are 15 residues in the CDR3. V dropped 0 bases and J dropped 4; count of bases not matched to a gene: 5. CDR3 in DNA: TGTGCCACCAGCAGAGATCTGGGACTAGTGTACGAGCAGTACTTC. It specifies CATSRDLGLVYEQYF.

DNA of the CDR3: TGCAGCGCTCCGGGACAGGGGGCGAGGGGCTACACCTTC. Protein sequence: CSAPGQGARGYTF. The chain has TRBV29-1 and TRBJ1-2; 12 bases line up with TRBD1. CDR3 length equals 13 residues. Germline loops: CDR1 SQVTM, CDR2 ANQGSEA. V lost 7 bases and J lost 8; bases outside the gene matches: 8.

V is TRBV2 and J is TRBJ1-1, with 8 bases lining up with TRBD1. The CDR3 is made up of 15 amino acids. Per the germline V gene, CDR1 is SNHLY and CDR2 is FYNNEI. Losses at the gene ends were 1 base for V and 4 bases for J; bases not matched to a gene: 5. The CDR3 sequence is CASSEGQGAPTEAFF. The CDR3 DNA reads TGTGCCAGCAGTGAAGGCCAGGGGGCGCCCACTGAAGCTTTCTTT.

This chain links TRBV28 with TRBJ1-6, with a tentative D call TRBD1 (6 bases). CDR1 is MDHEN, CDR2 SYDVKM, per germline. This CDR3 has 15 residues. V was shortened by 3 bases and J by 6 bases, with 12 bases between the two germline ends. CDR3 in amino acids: CASSFLGGSNSPLHF. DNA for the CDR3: TGTGCCAGCAGTTTCTTAGGGGGATCTAATTCACCCCTCCACTTT.

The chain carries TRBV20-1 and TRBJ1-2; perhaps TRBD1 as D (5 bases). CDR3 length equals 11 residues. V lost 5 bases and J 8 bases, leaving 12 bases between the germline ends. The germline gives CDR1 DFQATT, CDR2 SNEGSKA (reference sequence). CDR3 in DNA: TGCAGTGCTGCCGGGACTGAGGGCTACACCTTC. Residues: CSAAGTEGYTF.

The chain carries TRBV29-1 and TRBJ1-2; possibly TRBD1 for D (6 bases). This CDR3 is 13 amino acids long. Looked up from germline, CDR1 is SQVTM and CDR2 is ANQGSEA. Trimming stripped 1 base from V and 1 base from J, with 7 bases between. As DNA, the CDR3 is TGCAGCGTTGAAGGGACAGATAACTATGGCTACACCTTC. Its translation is CSVEGTDNYGYTF. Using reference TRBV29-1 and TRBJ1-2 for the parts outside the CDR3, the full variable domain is SAVISQKPSRDICQRGTSLTIQCQVDSQVTMMFWYRQQPGQSLTLIATANQGSEATYESGFVIDKFPISRPNLTFSTLTVSNMSPEDSSIYLCSVEGTDNYGYTFGSGTRLTVV.

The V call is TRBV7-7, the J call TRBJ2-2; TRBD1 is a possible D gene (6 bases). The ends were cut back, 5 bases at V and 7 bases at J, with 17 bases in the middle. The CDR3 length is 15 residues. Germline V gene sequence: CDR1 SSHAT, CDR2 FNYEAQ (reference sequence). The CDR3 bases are TGTGCCAGCAGCCTATCGACAGGAGGCGTCGGGGAGCTGTTTTTT. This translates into CASSLSTGGVGELFF.

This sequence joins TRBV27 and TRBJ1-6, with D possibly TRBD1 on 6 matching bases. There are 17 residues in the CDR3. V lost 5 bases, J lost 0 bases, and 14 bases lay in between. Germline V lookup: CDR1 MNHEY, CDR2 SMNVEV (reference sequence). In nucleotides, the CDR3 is TGTGCCAGCAGTACAACAGGGATGAGCTCCTATAATTCACCCCTCCACTTT. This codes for CASSTTGMSSYNSPLHF.

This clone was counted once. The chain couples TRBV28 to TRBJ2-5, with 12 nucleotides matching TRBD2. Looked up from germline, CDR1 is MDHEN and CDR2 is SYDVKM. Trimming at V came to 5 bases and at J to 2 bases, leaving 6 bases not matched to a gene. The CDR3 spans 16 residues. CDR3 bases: TGTGCCAGCAGTCCACTAGCGGGGGGTCCTCAAGAGACCCAGTACTTC. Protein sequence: CASSPLAGGPQETQYF.

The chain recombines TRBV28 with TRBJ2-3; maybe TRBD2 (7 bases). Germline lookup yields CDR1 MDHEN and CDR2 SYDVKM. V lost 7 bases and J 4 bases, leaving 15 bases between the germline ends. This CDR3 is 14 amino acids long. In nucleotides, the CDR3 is TGTGCCAGCACCCTGGGGGGGACACCAGATACGCAGTATTTT. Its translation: CASTLGGTPDTQYF.

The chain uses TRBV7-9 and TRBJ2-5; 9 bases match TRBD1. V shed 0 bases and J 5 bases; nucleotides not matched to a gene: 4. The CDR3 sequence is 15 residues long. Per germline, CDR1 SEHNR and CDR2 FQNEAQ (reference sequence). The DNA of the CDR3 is TGTGCCAGCAGCTTAGCTGGGACAGGGAAGGAGACCCAGTACTTC. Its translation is CASSLAGTGKETQYF.

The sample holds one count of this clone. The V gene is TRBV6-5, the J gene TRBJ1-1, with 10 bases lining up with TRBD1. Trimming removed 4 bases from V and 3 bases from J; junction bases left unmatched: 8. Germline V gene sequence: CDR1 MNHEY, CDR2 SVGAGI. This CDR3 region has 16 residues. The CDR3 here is CASSSRQGAPYTEAFF. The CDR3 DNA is TGTGCCAGCAGTTCCCGACAGGGGGCCCCCTACACTGAAGCTTTCTTT.

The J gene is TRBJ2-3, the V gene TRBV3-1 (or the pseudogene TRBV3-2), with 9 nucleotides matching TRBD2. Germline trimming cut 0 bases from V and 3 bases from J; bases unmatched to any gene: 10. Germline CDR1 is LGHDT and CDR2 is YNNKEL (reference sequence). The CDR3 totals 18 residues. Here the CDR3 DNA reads TGTGCCAGCAGCCAAGAACCCGTGCCTAGCGGGGAAACAGATACGCAGTATTTT. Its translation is CASSQEPVPSGETDTQYF.

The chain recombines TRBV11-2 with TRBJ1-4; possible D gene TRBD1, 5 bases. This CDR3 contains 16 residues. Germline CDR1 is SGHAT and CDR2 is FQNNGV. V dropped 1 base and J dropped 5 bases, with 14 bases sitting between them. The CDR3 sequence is CASSLAWSGLNEKLFF. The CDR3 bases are TGTGCCAGCAGCTTAGCGTGGTCAGGGTTAAATGAAAAACTGTTTTTT.

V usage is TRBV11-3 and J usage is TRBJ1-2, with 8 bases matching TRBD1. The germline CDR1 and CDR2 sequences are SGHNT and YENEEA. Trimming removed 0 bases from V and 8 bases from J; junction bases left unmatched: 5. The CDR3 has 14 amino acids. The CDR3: CASSLDSGGSGYTF. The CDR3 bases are TGTGCCAGCAGCTTAGACTCAGGGGGCAGCGGCTACACCTTC.

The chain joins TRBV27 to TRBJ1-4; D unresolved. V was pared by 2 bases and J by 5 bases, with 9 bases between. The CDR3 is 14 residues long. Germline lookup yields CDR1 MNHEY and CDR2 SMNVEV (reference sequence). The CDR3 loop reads CASSLRRANEKLFF. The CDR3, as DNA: TGTGCCAGCAGTTTAAGGCGGGCGAATGAAAAACTGTTTTTT.

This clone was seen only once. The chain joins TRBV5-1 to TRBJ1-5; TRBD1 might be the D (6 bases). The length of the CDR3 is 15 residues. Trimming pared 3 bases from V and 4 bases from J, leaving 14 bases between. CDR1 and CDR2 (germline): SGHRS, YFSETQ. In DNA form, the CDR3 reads TGCGCCAGCAGCTCGAATGGACAGTCTAATCAGCCCCAGCATTTT. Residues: CASSSNGQSNQPQHF.